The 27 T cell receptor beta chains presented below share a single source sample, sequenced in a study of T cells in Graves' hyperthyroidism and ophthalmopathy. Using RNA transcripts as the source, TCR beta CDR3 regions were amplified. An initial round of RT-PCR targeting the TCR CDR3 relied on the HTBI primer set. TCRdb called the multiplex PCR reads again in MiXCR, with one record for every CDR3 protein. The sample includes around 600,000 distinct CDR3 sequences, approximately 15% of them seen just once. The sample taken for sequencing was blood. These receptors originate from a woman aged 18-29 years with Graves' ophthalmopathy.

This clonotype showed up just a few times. The CDR3 spells CASSMVLVSNGYTF. For the CDR3, the DNA is TGTGCCAGTAGTATGGTCCTCGTCTCGAATGGCTACACCTTC. The chain combines TRBV19 with TRBJ1-2; the D is unclear. CDR3 length: 14 amino acids. The germline V gene encodes CDR1 LNHDA and CDR2 SQIVND (reference sequence). The ends were cut back, 3 bases at V and 6 bases at J, with 14 bases in the middle.

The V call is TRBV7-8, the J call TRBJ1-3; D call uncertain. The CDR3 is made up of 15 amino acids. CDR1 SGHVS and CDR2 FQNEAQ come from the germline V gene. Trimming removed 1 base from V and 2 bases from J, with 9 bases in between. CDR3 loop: CASSLGISAGNTIYF. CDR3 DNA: TGTGCCAGCAGCTTAGGGATATCGGCTGGAAACACCATATATTTT.

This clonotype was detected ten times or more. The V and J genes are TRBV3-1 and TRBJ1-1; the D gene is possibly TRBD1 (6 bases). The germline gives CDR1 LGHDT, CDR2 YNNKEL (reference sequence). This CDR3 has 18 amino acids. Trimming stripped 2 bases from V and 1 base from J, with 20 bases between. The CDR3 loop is CASSQNSLQGQKNTEAFF. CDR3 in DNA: TGTGCCAGCAGCCAAAATTCCCTCCAGGGGCAAAAGAACACTGAAGCTTTCTTT. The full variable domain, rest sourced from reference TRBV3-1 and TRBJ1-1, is DTAVSQTPKYLVTQMGNDKSIKCEQNLGHDTMYWYKQDSKKFLKIMFSYNNKELIINETVPNRFSPKSPDKAHLNLHINSLELGDSAVYFCASSQNSLQGQKNTEAFFGQGTRLTVV.

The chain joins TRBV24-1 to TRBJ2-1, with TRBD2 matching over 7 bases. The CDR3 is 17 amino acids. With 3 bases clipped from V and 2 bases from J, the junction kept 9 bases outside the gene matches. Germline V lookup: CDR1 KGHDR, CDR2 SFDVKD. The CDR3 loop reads CATSDKAGLAAYNEQFF. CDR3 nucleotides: TGTGCCACCAGTGATAAAGCGGGGCTAGCGGCCTACAATGAGCAGTTCTTC.

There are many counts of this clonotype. The CDR3 protein is CARSGRDEQFF. For the CDR3, the DNA is TGTGCCAGAAGCGGTCGCGATGAGCAGTTCTTC. The chain employs TRBV3-2 and TRBJ2-1. TRBV3-2 is flagged as a pseudogene. The CDR3 extends over 11 amino acids.

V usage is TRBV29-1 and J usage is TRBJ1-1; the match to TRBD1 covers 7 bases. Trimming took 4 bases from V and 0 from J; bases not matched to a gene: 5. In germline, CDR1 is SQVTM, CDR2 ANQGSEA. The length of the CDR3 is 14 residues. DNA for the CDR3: TGCAGCGTTGTGACAGGGCCCATGAACACTGAAGCTTTCTTT. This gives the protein CSVVTGPMNTEAFF.

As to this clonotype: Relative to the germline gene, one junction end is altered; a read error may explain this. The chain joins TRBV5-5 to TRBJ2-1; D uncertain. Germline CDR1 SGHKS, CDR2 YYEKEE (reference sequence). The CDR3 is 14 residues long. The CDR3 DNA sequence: TGCGCCAGCAGCCAAGATGCCGGGCTCGATGAGCAGTTCTTC. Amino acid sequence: CASSQDAGLDEQFF. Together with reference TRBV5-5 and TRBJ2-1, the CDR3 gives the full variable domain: DAGVTQSPTHLIKTRGQQVTLRCSPISGHKSVSWYQQVLGQGPQFIFQYYEKEERGRGNFPDRFSARQFPNYSSELNVNALLLGDSALYLCASSQDAGLDEQFFGPGTRLTVL.

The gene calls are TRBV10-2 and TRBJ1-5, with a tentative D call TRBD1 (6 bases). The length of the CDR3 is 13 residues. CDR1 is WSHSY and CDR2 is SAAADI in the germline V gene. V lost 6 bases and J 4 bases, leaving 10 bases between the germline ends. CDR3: CASSGQPNQPQHF. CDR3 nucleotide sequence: TGCGCCAGCAGCGGACAGCCAAATCAGCCCCAGCATTTT.

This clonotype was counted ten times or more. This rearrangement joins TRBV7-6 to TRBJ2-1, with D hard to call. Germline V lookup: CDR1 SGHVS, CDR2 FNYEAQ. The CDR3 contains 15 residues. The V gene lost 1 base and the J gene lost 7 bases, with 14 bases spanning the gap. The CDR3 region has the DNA TGTGCCAGCAGCTTAGAGTCGCTCGCTGTAAATGAGCAGTTCTTC. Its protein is CASSLESLAVNEQFF.

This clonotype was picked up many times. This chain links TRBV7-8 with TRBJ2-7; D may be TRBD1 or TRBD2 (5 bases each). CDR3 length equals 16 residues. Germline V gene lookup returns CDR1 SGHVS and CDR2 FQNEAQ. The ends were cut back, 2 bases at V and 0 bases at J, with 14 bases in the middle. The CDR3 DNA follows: TGTGCCAGCAGCTTAATGGGGACCTTATCCTCCTACGAGCAGTACTTC. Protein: CASSLMGTLSSYEQYF.

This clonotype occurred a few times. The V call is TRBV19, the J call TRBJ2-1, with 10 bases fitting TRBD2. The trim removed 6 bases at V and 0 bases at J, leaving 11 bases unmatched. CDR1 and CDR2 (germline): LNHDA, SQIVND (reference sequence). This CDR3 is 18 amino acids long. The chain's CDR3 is CASRLAGRRSGSYNEQFF. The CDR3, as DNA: TGTGCCAGTAGACTAGCGGGACGCAGATCCGGCTCCTACAATGAGCAGTTCTTC.

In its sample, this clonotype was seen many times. The CDR3 region is CATSGAGRDTQYF. CDR3 nucleotide sequence: TGTGCCACCAGTGGGGCCGGTAGAGATACGCAGTATTTT. The J gene is TRBJ2-3, the V gene TRBV24-1, with D hard to call. V was cut by 5 bases and J by 5 bases, with 10 bases left in between. The CDR3 loop spans 13 amino acids. Germline assignment: CDR1 KGHDR and CDR2 SFDVKD.

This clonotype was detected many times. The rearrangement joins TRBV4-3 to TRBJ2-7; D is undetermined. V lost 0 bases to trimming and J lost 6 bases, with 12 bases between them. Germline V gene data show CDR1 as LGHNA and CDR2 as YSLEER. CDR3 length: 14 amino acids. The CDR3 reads CASSQDSAGSEQYF. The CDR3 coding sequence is TGCGCCAGCAGCCAAGATTCCGCCGGCAGCGAGCAGTACTTC.

The chain's CDR3 is CSVGGLNGYTF. The CDR3 DNA reads TGCAGCGTTGGGGGGCTTAATGGCTACACCTTC. The chain combines TRBV29-1 with TRBJ1-2, with D tentatively TRBD1 (6 bases). The germline gives CDR1 SQVTM, CDR2 ANQGSEA. The CDR3 runs to 11 residues. With 4 bases removed from V and 6 bases from J, the gap between germline ends came to 9 bases.

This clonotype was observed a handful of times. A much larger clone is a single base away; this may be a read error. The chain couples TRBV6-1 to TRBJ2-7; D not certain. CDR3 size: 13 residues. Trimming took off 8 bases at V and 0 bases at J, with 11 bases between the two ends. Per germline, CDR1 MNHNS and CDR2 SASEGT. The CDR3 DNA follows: TGTGCCAGCGGTGCAGGCGGCTCCTACGAGCAGTACTTC. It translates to CASGAGGSYEQYF.

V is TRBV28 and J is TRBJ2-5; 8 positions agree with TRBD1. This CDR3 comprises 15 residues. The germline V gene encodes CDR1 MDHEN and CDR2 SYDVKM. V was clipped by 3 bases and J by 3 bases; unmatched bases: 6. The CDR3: CASSLNRGEKETQYF. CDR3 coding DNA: TGTGCCAGCAGTTTGAACAGGGGGGAGAAAGAGACCCAGTACTTC.

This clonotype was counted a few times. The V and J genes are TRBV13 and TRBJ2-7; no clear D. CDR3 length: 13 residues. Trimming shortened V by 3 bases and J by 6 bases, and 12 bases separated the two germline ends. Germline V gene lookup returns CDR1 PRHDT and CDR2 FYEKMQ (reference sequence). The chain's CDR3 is CASSLVLGPEQYF. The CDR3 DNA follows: TGTGCCAGCAGCTTGGTTTTAGGGCCCGAGCAGTACTTC.

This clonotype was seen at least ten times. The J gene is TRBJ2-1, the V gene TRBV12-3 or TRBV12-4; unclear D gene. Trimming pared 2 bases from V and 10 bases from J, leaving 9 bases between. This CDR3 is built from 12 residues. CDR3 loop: CASSLRQWEQFF. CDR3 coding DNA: TGTGCCAGCAGTTTAAGGCAGTGGGAGCAGTTCTTC.

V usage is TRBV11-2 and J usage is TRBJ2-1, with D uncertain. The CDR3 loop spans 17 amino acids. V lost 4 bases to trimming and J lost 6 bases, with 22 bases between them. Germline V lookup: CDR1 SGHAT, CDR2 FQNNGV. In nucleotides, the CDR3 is TGTGCCAGCAGCTCTAATCCGGTCCCCTCGAAGGGCAATGAGCAGTTCTTC. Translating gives CASSSNPVPSKGNEQFF.

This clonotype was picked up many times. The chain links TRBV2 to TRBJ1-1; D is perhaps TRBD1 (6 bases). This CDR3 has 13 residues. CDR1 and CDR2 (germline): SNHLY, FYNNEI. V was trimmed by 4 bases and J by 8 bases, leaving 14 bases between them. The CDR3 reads CASSVGTYPEAFF. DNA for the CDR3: TGTGCCAGCAGTGTAGGGACATACCCAGAAGCTTTCTTT. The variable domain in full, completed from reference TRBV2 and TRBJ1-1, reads EPEVTQTPSHQVTQMGQEVILRCVPISNHLYFYWYRQILGQKVEFLVSFYNNEISEKSEIFDDQFSVERPDGSNFTLKIRSTKLEDSAMYFCASSVGTYPEAFFGQGTRLTVV.

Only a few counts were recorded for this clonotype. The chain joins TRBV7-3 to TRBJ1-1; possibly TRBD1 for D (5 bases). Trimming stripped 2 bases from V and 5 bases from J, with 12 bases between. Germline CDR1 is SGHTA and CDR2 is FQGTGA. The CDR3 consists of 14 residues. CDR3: CASSLWGGGTEAFF. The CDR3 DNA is TGTGCCAGCAGCTTATGGGGGGGAGGAACTGAAGCTTTCTTT.

CDR3 coding DNA: TGCGCCAGCAGCCAAGATAGGGCGTCTGGGGCCAACGTCCTGACTTTC. As protein: CASSQDRASGANVLTF. This chain connects TRBV4-3 to TRBJ2-6; no clear D. The germline CDR1 and CDR2 sequences are LGHNA and YSLEER. Trimming took 0 bases from V and 1 from J, leaving 7 bases between them. This CDR3 contains 16 residues.

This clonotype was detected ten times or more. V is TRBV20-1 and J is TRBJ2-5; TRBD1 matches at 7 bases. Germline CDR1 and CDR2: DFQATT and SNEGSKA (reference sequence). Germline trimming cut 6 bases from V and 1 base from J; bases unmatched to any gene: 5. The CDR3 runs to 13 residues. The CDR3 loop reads CSATGDPQETQYF. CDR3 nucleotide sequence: TGCAGTGCAACAGGGGACCCCCAAGAGACCCAGTACTTC.

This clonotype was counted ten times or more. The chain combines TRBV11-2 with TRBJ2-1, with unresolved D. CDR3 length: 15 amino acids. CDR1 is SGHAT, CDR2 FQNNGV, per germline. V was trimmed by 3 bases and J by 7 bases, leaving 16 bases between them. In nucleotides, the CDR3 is TGTGCCAGCAGCTTGGTGGGCGGCCCCGGGAATGAGCAGTTCTTC. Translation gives CASSLVGGPGNEQFF.

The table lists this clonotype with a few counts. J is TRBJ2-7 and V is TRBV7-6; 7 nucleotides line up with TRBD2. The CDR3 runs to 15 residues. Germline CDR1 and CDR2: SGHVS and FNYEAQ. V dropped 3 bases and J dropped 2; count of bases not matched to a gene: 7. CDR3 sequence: CASSLELARAYEQYF. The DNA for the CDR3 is TGTGCCAGCAGCTTGGAACTAGCGCGAGCCTACGAGCAGTACTTC.

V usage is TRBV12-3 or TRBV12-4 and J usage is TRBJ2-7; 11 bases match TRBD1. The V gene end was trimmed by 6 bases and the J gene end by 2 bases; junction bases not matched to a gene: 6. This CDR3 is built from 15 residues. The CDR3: CASSGGQGGAYEQYF. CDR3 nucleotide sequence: TGTGCCAGCAGCGGGGGACAGGGGGGGGCCTACGAGCAGTACTTC.

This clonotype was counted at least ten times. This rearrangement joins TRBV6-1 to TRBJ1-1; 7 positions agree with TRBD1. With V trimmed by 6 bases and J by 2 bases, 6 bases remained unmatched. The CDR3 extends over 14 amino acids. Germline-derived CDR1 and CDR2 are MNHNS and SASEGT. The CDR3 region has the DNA TGTGCCAGCAGCCGGACAGGTCATAACACTGAAGCTTTCTTT. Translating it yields CASSRTGHNTEAFF.